Presented here are 13 T cell receptor beta chains from one specimen sequenced in a study of a mutant IDH1 vaccine in newly diagnosed glioma. Sample time point: week 5, during vaccination. Vaccine doses each comprised 300 ug of mutant IDH1 20-mer peptide, with topical imiquimod. Their specific antigens are unknown. TCRdb's table, derived via immunoSEQ multiplex PCR, lists solely in-frame clones and lacks some. The repertoire holds 75,000 to 80,000 clones, roughly 90% seen once, with 0.56% in the top ten. Sample: PBMCs, taken from a glioma patient whose treatment included an IDH1 peptide vaccine. These receptors all stem from a woman aged 45-59 years with glioma.

This chain uses TRBV5-1 with TRBJ2-5; possibly TRBD1 or TRBD2 for D (5 bases each). Germline CDR1 is SGHRS and CDR2 is YFSETQ. Trimming left V 0 bases short and J 2 bases short, with 8 bases between. The CDR3 extends over 14 amino acids. CDR3 nucleotides: TGCGCCAGCAGCTTGGGGGGGAGTCAAGAGACCCAGTACTTC. The encoded protein is CASSLGGSQETQYF.

The sample holds one count of this clone. The chain combines TRBV7-9 with TRBJ2-7; D is unclear. CDR3 length: 14 amino acids. Per germline, CDR1 SEHNR and CDR2 FQNEAQ (reference sequence). Trimming removed 2 bases at V and 5 bases at J, with 13 bases between. This CDR3 reads CASSLSTRGNEQYF. DNA for the CDR3: TGTGCCAGCAGCTTATCAACCCGCGGCAACGAGCAGTACTTC.

The gene calls are TRBV7-9 and TRBJ1-2, with D possibly matching TRBD1 (6 bases). Germline assignment: CDR1 SEHNR and CDR2 FQNEAQ (reference sequence). V was pared by 1 base and J by 4 bases, with 16 bases between. The CDR3 extends over 16 amino acids. The DNA of the CDR3 is TGTGCCAGCAGCTTAGTCGGGAGTCGCAGGGGCTATGGCTACACCTTC. This sequence encodes CASSLVGSRRGYGYTF. The whole variable domain, filled in from reference TRBV7-9 and TRBJ1-2, reads DTGVSQNPRHKITKRGQNVTFRCDPISEHNRLYWYRQTLGQGPEFLTYFQNEAQLEKSRLLSDRFSAERPKGSFSTLEIQRTEQGDSAMYLCASSLVGSRRGYGYTFGSGTRLTVV.

The count of this clone is one. The rearrangement links TRBV5-4 to TRBJ2-1, with TRBD2 identical over 7 bases. Germline CDR1 and CDR2: SGHNT and YYREEE (reference sequence). The CDR3 contains 15 residues. Trimming removed 4 bases from V and 4 bases from J; junction bases left unmatched: 8. The CDR3 coding sequence is TGTGCCAGCAGCCAAGATAGGCGGGGGTACAATGAGCAGTTCTTC. Its translation: CASSQDRRGYNEQFF.

The genes are TRBV5-1 and TRBJ2-7; D possibly corresponds to TRBD2 (5 bases). The CDR3 runs to 15 residues. The germline V and J ends were trimmed by 1 base and 0 bases, with 11 bases remaining between them. The germline V gene encodes CDR1 SGHRS and CDR2 YFSETQ. Written as DNA, the CDR3 is TGCGCCAGCAGCTTGCAAAGCGGTATCTCCTACGAGCAGTACTTC. Translated: CASSLQSGISYEQYF.

V is TRBV27 and J is TRBJ2-2, with D tentatively TRBD2 (6 bases). Germline values: CDR1 MNHEY, CDR2 SMNVEV (reference sequence). CDR3 size: 13 residues. Trimming left V 2 bases short and J 8 bases short, with 9 bases between. The CDR3 is CASSLLGGGELFF. The CDR3 coding sequence is TGTGCCAGCAGTTTACTCGGGGGTGGGGAGCTGTTTTTT.

V usage is TRBV29-1 and J usage is TRBJ2-3; D is unclear. The CDR3 has 12 amino acids. Germline CDR1 is SQVTM and CDR2 is ANQGSEA. V lost 7 bases and J 0 bases, leaving 8 bases between the germline ends. The CDR3 nucleotides read TGCAGCGGCAGACCTAGCACAGATACGCAGTATTTT. Protein product: CSGRPSTDTQYF.

The gene calls are TRBV5-5 and TRBJ1-4, with 8 bases that match TRBD1. The V segment lost 0 bases and the J segment 0 bases; nucleotides outside the gene matches: 4. The germline V gene has CDR1 SGHKS and CDR2 YYEKEE (reference sequence). The CDR3 contains 17 residues. In DNA form, the CDR3 reads TGTGCCAGCAGCTTGGTACAGGGGGTCGCAACTAATGAAAAACTGTTTTTT. This gives the protein CASSLVQGVATNEKLFF.

The chain has TRBV2 and TRBJ2-5; D is perhaps TRBD2 (7 bases). V lost 5 bases and J lost 4, with 17 bases in between. The CDR3 extends over 15 amino acids. CDR1 is SNHLY, CDR2 FYNNEI, per germline. The CDR3 bases are TGTGCCAGCAGTTGGGGGGGACAAGTGGGAGAGACCCAGTACTTC. This gives the protein CASSWGGQVGETQYF. Full variable domain (missing parts from reference TRBV2 and TRBJ2-5): EPEVTQTPSHQVTQMGQEVILRCVPISNHLYFYWYRQILGQKVEFLVSFYNNEISEKSEIFDDQFSVERPDGSNFTLKIRSTKLEDSAMYFCASSWGGQVGETQYFGPGTRLLVL.

The V gene is TRBV28, the J gene TRBJ2-3; D is ambiguous. The CDR3 spans 12 residues. Germline-derived CDR1 and CDR2 are MDHEN and SYDVKM. Trimming cost V 1 base and J 4 bases, with 3 bases left between them. The chain's CDR3 is CASSLYSDTQYF. The CDR3 region has the DNA TGTGCCAGCAGTTTATACTCAGATACGCAGTATTTT.

The gene calls are TRBV5-6 and TRBJ2-7; D is perhaps TRBD1 (6 bases). CDR3 length: 15 amino acids. Trimming shortened V by 0 bases and J by 3 bases, and 13 bases separated the two germline ends. From germline, CDR1 is SGHDT and CDR2 YYEEEE. This CDR3 reads CASSLGGTRIYEQYF. As DNA, the CDR3 is TGTGCCAGCAGCTTGGGAGGGACACGGATCTACGAGCAGTACTTC.

This chain uses TRBV2 with TRBJ2-7; 11 positions match TRBD2. The CDR3 runs 13 residues. The germline V gene encodes CDR1 SNHLY and CDR2 FYNNEI. The V gene end was trimmed by 6 bases and the J gene end by 6 bases; junction bases not matched to a gene: 4. The CDR3 bases are TGTGCCAGCAGATCGCTAGCGGGAGGCGAGCAGTACTTC. Encoded protein: CASRSLAGGEQYF.

This clone was counted a few times. The chain joins TRBV5-1 to TRBJ1-1; D is possibly TRBD1 (6 bases). Trimming removed 2 bases from V and 5 bases from J, with 13 bases in between. CDR1 and CDR2 from the germline V gene are SGHRS and YFSETQ. This CDR3 contains 14 residues. CDR3 residues: CASSFNRAGTEAFF. The CDR3 DNA reads TGCGCCAGCAGCTTTAACAGGGCAGGGACTGAAGCTTTCTTT.